This TCR beta chain was captured by sequencing in a study of T-cell memory formation after mild COVID-19. On the study more broadly: TCR clustering was largely donor specific. Study conclusions and caveats: Clones which contracted sat mainly in CM and EM if CD4+, and in EMRA if CD8+.

The CDR3 consists of 13 residues. Germline CDR1 reads SGHTA; CDR2 reads FQGNSA. V was shortened by 5 bases and J by 5 bases, with 9 bases between the two germline ends. Constant-segment primers were used for 5'RACE, and the resulting TCR alpha and TCR beta cDNA libraries carried sample barcodes and UMIs. MiXCR, applied by TCRdb to the 5' RACE reads, yields one record per CDR3 protein. The sample holds about 270,000 distinct CDR3 sequences, 16% seen once. This clonotype has just a few counts. As yet, its antigen is unknown. Sequencing was performed on PBMCs or a T cell subset sorted from them (not recorded which). This clonotype was sampled from a man younger than 30 who had mild COVID-19 (a few samples of this study predate the infection). Cell type and time point are not known. The rearrangement joins TRBV7-2 to TRBJ2-2, with a possible D match to TRBD1 (6 bases). CDR3 amino acids: CASSAQGTGELFF. CDR3 bases: TGTGCCAGCAGCGCACAGGGAACCGGGGAGCTGTTTTTT.